The sequence of this TCR beta chain was determined in a study of CD8 T cells in Susac syndrome. Study overall: At blood draw, Susac syndrome patients were therapy-naive, on corticosteroids, or on intravenous immunoglobulin alone.

The CDR3 contains 15 residues. Deletions cut 5 bases from V and 4 bases from J, with 15 bases between. Germline V gene sequence: CDR1 SGHAT, CDR2 FQNNGV. This clonotype was seen only once. With random hexamers, 0.5 to 1 ug RNA was reverse transcribed. MiXCR was run by TCRdb on the immunoSEQ multiplex PCR reads, yielding one entry per CDR3 protein. Here the sample spans about 140,000 distinct CDR3 sequences, roughly 94% being singletons. This clonotype originated in a human donor with Susac syndrome. Sequences were obtained from CD8+ T cells from PBMCs. The V gene is TRBV11-2, the J gene TRBJ2-1; tentative D call: TRBD2 (5 bases). DNA of the CDR3: TGTGCCAGCAGCCCTGTGAGGGAGTTGTACAATGAGCAGTTCTTC. This sequence encodes CASSPVRELYNEQFF.